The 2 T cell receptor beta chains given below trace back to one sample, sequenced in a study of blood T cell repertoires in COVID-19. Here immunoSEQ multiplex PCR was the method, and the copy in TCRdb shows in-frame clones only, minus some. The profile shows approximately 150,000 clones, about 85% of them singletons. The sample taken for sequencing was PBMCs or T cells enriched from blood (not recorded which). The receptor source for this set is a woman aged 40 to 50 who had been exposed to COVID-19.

CDR3: CATAARESFF. The CDR3 region has the DNA TGCGCCACCGCTGCCCGTGAGTCTTTCTTT. The chain combines TRBV10-2 with TRBJ1-1; D ambiguous. The ends were cut back, 10 bases at V and 12 bases at J, with 15 bases in the middle. The CDR3 loop spans 10 amino acids. Per germline, CDR1 WSHSY and CDR2 SAAADI.

Written as DNA, the CDR3 is TGTGCCAGCAGCTTGACAGGGGGGATAGCAGATACGCAGTATTTT. This codes for CASSLTGGIADTQYF. The chain employs TRBV11-2 and TRBJ2-3; 9 bases fit TRBD1. CDR3 length: 15 residues. Trimming removed 3 bases from V and 4 bases from J; junction bases left unmatched: 5. Per germline, CDR1 SGHAT and CDR2 FQNNGV.